This T cell receptor (beta chain) is from a study of response to subunit inactivated influenza vaccine (dated by TCRdb to 2016 to 2019). Study-wide context: The study used deep quantitative T cell receptor repertoire profiling to track responses to a trivalent subunit inactivated influenza vaccine. The research as a whole found: It was suggested by the authors that each seasonal influenza vaccination may recruit only a limited number of new T cells.

Library preparation employed RT-PCR. The instrument was an Illumina HiSeq 2500. TCRdb applied fastp at Q25 and MiXCR to the public reads, then kept only in-frame beta chains. Rows matching on CDR3 protein sequence are summarized as one entry with the most common DNA and genes. For this sample there are hundreds of thousands of distinct CDR3 sequences; 25% appear just once. The ten biggest clones cover 1.5% to 2% of the sample. With respect to this clonotype: The antigen it recognizes is unknown. No clone much larger than this one lies a single base away; base qualities are absent.

This receptor was taken from a man between 45 and 60 years old who received an inactivated influenza vaccine. Donor details come from another sample of the same person, matched by shared clones. Material: CD4+ T cells sorted from PBMCs, obtained roughly 5 days after vaccination.

DNA sequence: TGTGCCAGCACGGACCGGGGCGCTGAAGCTTTCTTT. The translation is CASTDRGAEAFF. Rearrangement joined TRBV6-2 or TRBV6-3 to TRBJ1-1, with TRBD1 perhaps the D gene, on 5 matching bases. Including the terminal cysteine and phenylalanine, the CDR3 comprises 12 residues. Only CDR3 DNA remains: 36 bases, in frame from the first base. From the germline V gene, CDR1 is MNHEY and CDR2 is SVGEGT. Relative to germline, V is 7 bases shorter and J is 6 bases shorter, with 12 bases between their ends.